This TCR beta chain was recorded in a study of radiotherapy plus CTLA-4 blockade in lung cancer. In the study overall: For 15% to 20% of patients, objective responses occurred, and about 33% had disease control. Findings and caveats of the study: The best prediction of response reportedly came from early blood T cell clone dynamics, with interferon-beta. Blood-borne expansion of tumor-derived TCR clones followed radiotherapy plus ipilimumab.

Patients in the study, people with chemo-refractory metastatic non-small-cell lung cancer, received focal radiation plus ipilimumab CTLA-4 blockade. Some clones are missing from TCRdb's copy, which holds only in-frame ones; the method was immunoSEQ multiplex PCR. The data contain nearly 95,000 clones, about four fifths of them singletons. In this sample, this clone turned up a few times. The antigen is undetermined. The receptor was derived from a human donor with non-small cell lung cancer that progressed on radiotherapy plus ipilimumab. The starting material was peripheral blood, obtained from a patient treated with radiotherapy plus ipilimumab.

The CDR3 sequence is CASRGTSGSTGELFF. The CDR3 region has the DNA TGTGCCAGCAGAGGGACTAGCGGGAGCACCGGGGAGCTGTTTTTT. The rearrangement joins TRBV2 to TRBJ2-2, with TRBD2 identical over 14 bases. Germline-derived CDR1 and CDR2 are SNHLY and FYNNEI. The CDR3 length is 15 residues. The trim removed 6 bases at V and 4 bases at J, leaving 1 base unmatched.